The 27 T cell receptor beta chains in this list originate from one sample, sequenced in a study of tumor and adjacent non-tumor tissue in lung cancer (dated by TCRdb to between 2017 and 2018). RNA was extracted from bulk unsorted tissue and checked for quality with a NanoDrop ND-1000 and an Agilent 2100. Distant non-tumor tissue taken more than 3 cm from the tumor edge was used as the normal lung sample. The receptor library was made with multiplex PCR. TCRdb records Illumina HiSeq 2500 as the sequencer. TCRbeta libraries were constructed through three rounds of nested PCR with primers (Table S4) according to protocols adapted from ARM-PCR. The public reads were quality trimmed at Q25 with fastp and then assembled into clones with MiXCR by TCRdb, keeping productive beta chains. A single entry per CDR3 protein holds the most common genes and DNA from its merged rows. The sample table holds approximately 77,000 distinct CDR3 sequences, of which 65% to 85% were seen once. Less than 60% of the sample lies in the top ten.

The sequenced material came from distant non-tumor lung tissue. The receptors come from a man in his sixties with non-small cell lung cancer.

The CDR3 reads CATSDVTSGTSGRSDTQYF. The CDR3 DNA sequence: TGTGCCACCAGTGATGTGACGTCCGGGACTAGCGGGAGGTCAGATACGCAGTATTTT. V usage is TRBV24-1 and J usage is TRBJ2-3, with TRBD2 identical over 15 bases. Germline assignment: CDR1 KGHDR and CDR2 SFDVKD. The trim removed 3 bases at V and 4 bases at J, leaving 10 bases unmatched. The CDR3 is 19 amino acids.

This clonotype was recorded many times. The J gene is TRBJ2-3, the V gene TRBV6-1, with 14 positions matching TRBD2. The length of the CDR3 is 15 residues. V was pared by 3 bases and J by 4 bases, with 0 bases of the junction left unmatched. The germline CDR1 and CDR2 sequences are MNHNS and SASEGT. In nucleotides, the CDR3 is TGTGCCAGCAGTGAGACTAGCGGGAGGGCAGATACGCAGTATTTT. This translates into CASSETSGRADTQYF.

V is TRBV11-3 and J is TRBJ2-2, with 8 bases matching TRBD2. J gave up 6 bases and V 7 bases, and 19 bases lay outside the gene matches. This CDR3 is built from 18 residues. Germline CDR1 reads SGHNT; CDR2 reads YENEEA. The chain's CDR3 is CASISRGAGGYRAGELFF. The CDR3 DNA reads as TGTGCCAGCATCTCTCGGGGGGCGGGAGGATACAGAGCCGGGGAGCTGTTTTTT.

Comment on this clonotype: The junction departs from germline at one end; a sequencing error may be responsible. This chain uses TRBV11-2 with TRBJ1-2; D remains unclear. The CDR3 extends over 14 amino acids. Germline values: CDR1 SGHAT, CDR2 FQNNGV. This CDR3 is CVSSLEGGIGGYTF. DNA for the CDR3: TGTGTCAGCAGCTTAGAAGGAGGGATCGGAGGCTACACCTTC.

The DNA for the CDR3 is TGTGCCAGCGGCCAAGGGGGGAGTAGTGAGTCACAGTACTTC. It yields the protein CASGQGGSSESQYF. This chain uses TRBV12-3 or TRBV12-4 with TRBJ2-5; D may correspond to TRBD1 or TRBD2 (6 bases each). The CDR3 sequence is 14 residues long. V was clipped by 8 bases and J by 11 bases, with 24 bases between them.

A note on this clonotype: The junction does not match germline at one end; this may be a read error. This chain joins TRBV11-2 and TRBJ2-6; 7 positions agree with TRBD1. The CDR3 has 19 residues. The germline gives CDR1 SGHAT, CDR2 FQNNGV. CDR3 sequence (DNA): TGTGCCGGCAGCTTAGTTCCACAGGACAGGCCCGCTGGGGCCAACGTCCTGACTTTC. Protein product: CAGSLVPQDRPAGANVLTF.

This clonotype was seen a handful of times. This may come from a read error, since a much larger clone is one base off. This chain links TRBV29-1 with TRBJ2-1; the D gene could be TRBD1 or TRBD2 (5 bases each). This CDR3 contains 13 residues. The ends were cut back, 0 bases at V and 15 bases at J, with 18 bases in the middle. Germline V gives CDR1 SQVTM, CDR2 ANQGSEA. CDR3 sequence (DNA): TGCAGCGTTGAAGATAGGGCCCGGCCGGGGCTGTTCTTC. This codes for CSVEDRARPGLFF.

This clonotype was recorded many times. This chain connects TRBV12-5 to TRBJ2-3, with D possibly being TRBD1 or TRBD2 (6 bases each). Germline CDR1 reads LGHNT; CDR2 reads FRNRAP. The CDR3 has 15 amino acids. V lost 6 bases and J 0 bases, leaving 13 bases between the germline ends. This CDR3 is CASGPGARSTDTQYF. CDR3 sequence (DNA): TGTGCTAGTGGCCCGGGGGCCCGTAGCACAGATACGCAGTATTTT.

Concerning this clonotype: At one boundary the junction diverges from the germline segment, which might be a read error. This chain links TRBV29-1 with TRBJ2-3; possible D gene TRBD1, 6 bases. Germline CDR1 is SQVTM and CDR2 is ANQGSEA. The CDR3 has 15 amino acids. CDR3 residues: CSVGQGRGVTDTQYF. CDR3 nucleotide sequence: TGTAGCGTTGGTCAGGGGAGAGGGGTCACAGATACGCAGTATTTT.

The chain has TRBV11-2 and TRBJ2-5; D is perhaps TRBD2 (7 bases). The CDR3 is 16 amino acids. Looked up from germline, CDR1 is SGHAT and CDR2 is FQNNGV. CDR3 in amino acids: CATSSTMGGPRETQYF. The CDR3 DNA sequence: TGTGCGACCAGCTCCACAATGGGGGGGCCAAGGGAGACCCAGTACTTC.

As concerns this clonotype: With a much larger clone just one base away, this may be a read error. V and J are TRBV5-1 and TRBJ2-3; the D is unclear. Germline V gene data show CDR1 as SGHRS and CDR2 as YFSETQ. The CDR3 consists of 15 residues. This CDR3 reads CASTLTHSSTDTQYF. The CDR3 DNA follows: TGCGCCAGCACCTTGACGCACTCTAGCACAGATACGCAGTATTTT.

The chain recombines TRBV4-1 with TRBJ1-5; D is uncertain. Germline lookup yields CDR1 MGHRA and CDR2 YSYEKL. Trimming stripped 0 bases from V and 3 bases from J, with 9 bases between. The CDR3 extends over 15 amino acids. The CDR3, as DNA: TGCGCCAGCAGCCAAGACGGCGGAGCCAATCAGCCCCAGCATTTT. Protein: CASSQDGGANQPQHF.

The genes are TRBV6-2 or TRBV6-3 and TRBJ2-1; TRBD2 matches at 9 bases. The CDR3 spans 15 residues. Germline-derived CDR1 and CDR2 are MNHEY and SVGEGT. V lost 3 bases to trimming and J lost 16 bases; unmatched junction nucleotides: 16. Here the CDR3 reads CASSYPAGGPGEYFF. CDR3 coding DNA: TGTGCCAGCAGTTATCCTGCGGGAGGGCCGGGTGAGTATTTCTTC.

The chain has TRBV11-2 and TRBJ2-1, with D possibly matching TRBD1 (5 bases). This CDR3 comprises 15 residues. V shed 8 bases and J shed 0 bases, with 14 bases lying between them. Germline CDR1 is SGHAT and CDR2 is FQNNGV. CDR3 sequence: CASFLDRGSYNEQFF. The CDR3 DNA sequence: TGTGCCAGCTTCTTAGATAGGGGCTCCTACAATGAGCAGTTCTTC.

A word on this clonotype: A much larger clone is a single base away; this may be a read error. V gene TRBV5-1 combines with J gene TRBJ2-2; D might be TRBD1 (5 bases). V lost 8 bases, J lost 2 bases, and 22 bases lay in between. CDR3 length: 17 residues. Germline V gene data show CDR1 as SGHRS and CDR2 as YFSETQ. CDR3 protein: CARSIGLETANTGELFF. The CDR3 DNA follows: TGCGCCAGAAGCATTGGCCTTGAGACAGCCAACACCGGGGAGCTGTTTTTT.

This clonotype was picked up many times. The chain uses TRBV5-6 and TRBJ2-6, with a weak D call TRBD1 (5 bases). V was pared by 6 bases and J by 0 bases, with 10 bases between. This CDR3 has 15 amino acids. Germline V gene sequence: CDR1 SGHDT, CDR2 YYEEEE. The CDR3 DNA sequence: TGTGCCAGCAATACAGGAATCTCTGGGGCCAACGTCCTGACTTTC. Its translation: CASNTGISGANVLTF.

About this clonotype itself: At one end the junction does not follow the germline gene, possibly because of a read error. This sequence joins TRBV6-5 and TRBJ2-1; TRBD2 matches 8 bases. The CDR3 totals 15 residues. Germline CDR1 and CDR2: MNHEY and SVGAGI. CDR3: CVSSYGGRTSNEQFF. CDR3 bases: TGTGTCAGCAGTTATGGCGGGAGGACCAGTAATGAGCAGTTCTTC.

The chain links TRBV12-3 or TRBV12-4 to TRBJ2-7; a possible D gene is TRBD2 (5 bases). This CDR3 has 14 amino acids. Trimming cost V 6 bases and J 6 bases, with 18 bases left between them. CDR3 sequence reads: CASSATGIRTEQYF. The CDR3, as DNA: TGTGCCAGCAGCGCCACGGGAATCAGAACCGAGCAGTACTTC.

Worth noting for this clonotype: An end of the junction differs from the germline gene, which may be a read error. The V gene is TRBV5-4, the J gene TRBJ2-3, with 9 bases lining up with TRBD2. This CDR3 has 14 amino acids. Germline-derived CDR1 and CDR2 are SGHNT and YYREEE (reference sequence). The CDR3 region is CARGSGGYTDTQYF. CDR3 coding DNA: TGTGCGAGAGGAAGCGGGGGGTACACAGATACGCAATATTTT.

Note on this clonotype: Just one base apart from a much larger clone, this may be a read error. The rearrangement joins TRBV20-1 to TRBJ2-7; D not resolved. V lost 1 base, J lost 3 bases, and 13 bases lay in between. This CDR3 is built from 14 residues. The germline V gene has CDR1 DFQATT and CDR2 SNEGSKA (reference sequence). The CDR3 coding sequence is TGCAGTGCTAGAGCGTTGGGAAGCCACTACGAGCAGTACTTC. It encodes CSARALGSHYEQYF.

V is TRBV20-1 and J is TRBJ2-1; 10 bases line up with TRBD2. After removal of 5 bases from V and 7 bases from J, the junction contained 14 bases not matched to a gene. The germline CDR1 and CDR2 sequences are DFQATT and SNEGSKA (reference sequence). The CDR3 runs to 16 residues. The CDR3, as DNA: TGCAGTGCTTCAGATTTTGGGACTAGCGCTTATAATGAGCAGTTCTTC. Translating gives CSASDFGTSAYNEQFF.

Concerning this clonotype: Relative to the germline gene, one junction end is altered; a read error may explain this. The V gene is TRBV20-1, the J gene TRBJ2-4; 9 bases agree with TRBD2. Germline V gene data show CDR1 as DFQATT and CDR2 as SNEGSKA (reference sequence). This CDR3 is built from 14 residues. In nucleotides, the CDR3 is TGCAGTGTTGACATGACTAGCGGCAAAAACACTCAGTACTTT. Translating it yields CSVDMTSGKNTQYF.

The chain recombines TRBV10-1 with TRBJ2-1, with 9 bases aligning to TRBD1. V gave up 5 bases and J gave up 6 bases; unmatched junction bases: 5. The CDR3 totals 14 residues. The V gene's germline CDR1 is WNHNN and CDR2 SYGVQD (reference sequence). The CDR3 protein is CASSRDRVSNEQFF. The CDR3 DNA is TGCGCCAGCAGTCGGGACAGGGTTAGCAATGAGCAGTTCTTC.

This chain links TRBV6-5 with TRBJ1-1; D remains ambiguous. Trimming cost V 9 bases and J 8 bases, with 19 bases left between them. The CDR3 contains 13 residues. Germline assignment: CDR1 MNHEY and CDR2 SVGAGI. This CDR3 reads CASISISSREAFF. The CDR3 nucleotides are TGTGCCAGTATTAGCATTAGTTCTCGGGAAGCTTTCTTT.

This clonotype was observed many times. The rearrangement uses TRBV20-1 and TRBJ2-5, with D perhaps being TRBD1 or TRBD2 (5 bases each). This CDR3 comprises 14 residues. V shed 6 bases and J shed 1 base, with 15 bases lying between them. Germline V CDR1 and CDR2: DFQATT, SNEGSKA (reference sequence). CDR3 sequence (DNA): TGCAGTGCCGCCCGGGACGGAACCCAAGAGACCCAGTACTTC. Protein: CSAARDGTQETQYF.

For this clonotype: Since a much larger clone is just one base distant, this may be a read error. The V call is TRBV20-1, the J call TRBJ1-1; 9 positions agree with TRBD1. The germline CDR1 and CDR2 sequences are DFQATT and SNEGSKA (reference sequence). V shed 7 bases and J 5 bases; nucleotides not matched to a gene: 8. The CDR3 runs 13 residues. The DNA of the CDR3 is TGCAGTGTTCGCCGGGACAGGGTTACTGAAGCTTTCTTT. Its protein is CSVRRDRVTEAFF.

The rearrangement joins TRBV20-1 to TRBJ2-2; the D gene is possibly TRBD2 (5 bases). Trimming cost V 8 bases and J 4 bases, with 20 bases left between them. This CDR3 has 15 amino acids. CDR1 and CDR2 (germline): DFQATT, SNEGSKA (reference sequence). CDR3 amino acids: CSTPRRVGGTGELFF. CDR3 DNA sequence: TGCAGTACACCCCGGCGGGTGGGTGGCACCGGGGAGCTGTTTTTT.